This record covers a single T cell receptor beta chain. The data belong to a study of blood T cell repertoires in COVID-19. The CDR3 extends over 16 amino acids. Germline V gene sequence: CDR1 SGHAT, CDR2 FQDESV (reference sequence). Between the trimmed V and J ends, which lost 7 bases and 2 bases, there was a span of 19 bases. Original data processing: Amplification from reference gene primers served as the basis for estimated nucleated cell counts. Some clones are missing from TCRdb's copy, which holds only in-frame ones; the method was immunoSEQ multiplex PCR. V and J calls and clone size are copied from that table; D and trimming were computed from the DNA. The table has approximately 210,000 clones, about four fifths seen once.

The V gene is TRBV11-1, the J gene TRBJ2-3, with D maybe TRBD1 (6 bases). The TCR originated in a woman between 50 and 59 years old with acute COVID-19. What was sequenced was PBMCs or T cells enriched from blood (not recorded which). CDR3 sequence: CASMSRDNNPTDTQYF. The CDR3 nucleotides read TGTGCCAGCATGAGCCGGGACAACAACCCCACAGATACGCAGTATTTT.